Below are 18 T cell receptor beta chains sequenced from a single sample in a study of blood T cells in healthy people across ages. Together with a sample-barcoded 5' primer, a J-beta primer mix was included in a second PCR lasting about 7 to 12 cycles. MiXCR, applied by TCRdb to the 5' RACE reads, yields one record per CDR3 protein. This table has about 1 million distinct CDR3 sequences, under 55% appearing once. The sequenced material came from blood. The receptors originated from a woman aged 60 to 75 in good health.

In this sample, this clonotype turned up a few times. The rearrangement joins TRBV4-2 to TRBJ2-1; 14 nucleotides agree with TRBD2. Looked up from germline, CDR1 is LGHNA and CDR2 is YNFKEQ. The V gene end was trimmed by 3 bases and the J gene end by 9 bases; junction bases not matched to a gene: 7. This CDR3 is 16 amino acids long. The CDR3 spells CASSQTSGRAEGEQFF. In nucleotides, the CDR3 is TGTGCCAGCAGCCAGACTAGCGGGAGGGCCGAGGGTGAGCAGTTCTTC.

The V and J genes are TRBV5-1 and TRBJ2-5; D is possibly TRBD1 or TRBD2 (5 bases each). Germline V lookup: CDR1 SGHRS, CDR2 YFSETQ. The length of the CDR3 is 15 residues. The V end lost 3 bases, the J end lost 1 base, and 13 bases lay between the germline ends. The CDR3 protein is CASSSTVGVQETQYF. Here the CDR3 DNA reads TGCGCCAGCAGCTCGACTGTGGGGGTCCAAGAGACCCAGTACTTC.

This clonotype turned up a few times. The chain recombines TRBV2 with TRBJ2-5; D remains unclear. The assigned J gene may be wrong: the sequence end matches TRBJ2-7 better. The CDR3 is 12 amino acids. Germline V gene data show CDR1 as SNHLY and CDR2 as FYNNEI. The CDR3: CASSEMVYEQYF. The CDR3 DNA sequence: TGTGCCAGCAGTGAGATGGTCTACGAGCAGTACTTC.

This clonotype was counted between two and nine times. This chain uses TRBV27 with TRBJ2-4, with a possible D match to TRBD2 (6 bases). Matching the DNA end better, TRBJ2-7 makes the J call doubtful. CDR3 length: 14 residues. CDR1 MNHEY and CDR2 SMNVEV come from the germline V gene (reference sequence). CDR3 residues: CASRLGGGGYEQYF. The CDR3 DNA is TGTGCCAGCAGGTTGGGGGGAGGCGGGTACGAGCAGTACTTC.

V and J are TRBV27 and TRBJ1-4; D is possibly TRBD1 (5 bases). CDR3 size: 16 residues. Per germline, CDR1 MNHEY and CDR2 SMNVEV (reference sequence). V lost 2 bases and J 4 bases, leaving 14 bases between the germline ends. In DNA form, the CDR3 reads TGTGCCAGCAGTTTAAGATTAGGACACTTTAATGAAAAACTGTTTTTT. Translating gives CASSLRLGHFNEKLFF.

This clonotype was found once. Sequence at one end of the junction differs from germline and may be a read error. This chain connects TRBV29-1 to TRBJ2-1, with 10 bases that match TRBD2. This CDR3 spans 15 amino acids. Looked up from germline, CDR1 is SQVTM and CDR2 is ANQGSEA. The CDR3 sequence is CSVEGLGLAFNGQFF. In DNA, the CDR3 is TGCAGCGTTGAAGGTTTGGGACTAGCGTTCAATGGGCAGTTCTTC.

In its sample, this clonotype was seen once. The CDR3 protein is CASSQRLAIGDEQFF. In DNA, the CDR3 is TGTGCCAGCAGCCAAAGACTAGCGATAGGGGATGAGCAGTTCTTC. The chain is built from TRBV3-1 and TRBJ2-1, with TRBD2 matching 8 bases. Germline V gives CDR1 LGHDT, CDR2 YNNKEL (reference sequence). The CDR3 contains 15 residues. Losses at the gene ends were 2 bases for V and 8 bases for J; bases not matched to a gene: 8.

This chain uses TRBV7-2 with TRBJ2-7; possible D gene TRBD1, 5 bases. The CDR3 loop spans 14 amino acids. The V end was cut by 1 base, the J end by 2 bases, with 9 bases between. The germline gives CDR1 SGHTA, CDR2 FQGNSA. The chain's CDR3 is CASSLVVGAYEQYF. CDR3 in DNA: TGTGCCAGCAGCTTAGTTGTAGGGGCCTACGAGCAGTACTTC. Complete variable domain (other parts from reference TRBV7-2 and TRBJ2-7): GAGVSQSPSNKVTEKGKDVELRCDPISGHTALYWYRQSLGQGLEFLIYFQGNSAPDKSGLPSDRFSAERTGGSVSTLTIQRTQQEDSAVYLCASSLVVGAYEQYFGPGTRLTVT.

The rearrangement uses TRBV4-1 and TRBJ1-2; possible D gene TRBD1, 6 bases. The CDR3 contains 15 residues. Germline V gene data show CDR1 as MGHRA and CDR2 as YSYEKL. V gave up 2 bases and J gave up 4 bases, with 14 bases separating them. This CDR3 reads CASSQMGRGGYGYTF. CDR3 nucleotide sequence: TGCGCCAGCAGCCAAATGGGCAGGGGCGGCTATGGCTACACCTTC.

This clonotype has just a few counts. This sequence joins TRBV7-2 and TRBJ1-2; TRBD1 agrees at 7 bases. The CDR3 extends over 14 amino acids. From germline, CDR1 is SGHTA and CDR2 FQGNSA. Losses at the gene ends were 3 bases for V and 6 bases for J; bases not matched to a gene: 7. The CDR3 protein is CASSFPGQWNGYTF. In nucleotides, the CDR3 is TGTGCCAGCAGCTTCCCGGGACAGTGGAATGGCTACACCTTC.

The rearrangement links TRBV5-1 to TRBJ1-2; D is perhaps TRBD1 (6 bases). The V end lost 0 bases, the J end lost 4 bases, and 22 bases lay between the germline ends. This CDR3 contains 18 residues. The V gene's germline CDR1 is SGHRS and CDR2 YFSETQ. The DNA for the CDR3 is TGCGCCAGCAGCTTGGTACAGGGCGGAGACGTTAGCGTCTATGGCTACACCTTC. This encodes CASSLVQGGDVSVYGYTF.

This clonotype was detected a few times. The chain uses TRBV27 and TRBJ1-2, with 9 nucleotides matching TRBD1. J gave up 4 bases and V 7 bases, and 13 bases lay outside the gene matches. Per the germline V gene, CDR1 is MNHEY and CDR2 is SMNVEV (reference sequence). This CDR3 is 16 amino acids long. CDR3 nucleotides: TGTGCCAGCAAAACTCCCGGGACAGGGTCGGGCTATGGCTACACCTTC. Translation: CASKTPGTGSGYGYTF.

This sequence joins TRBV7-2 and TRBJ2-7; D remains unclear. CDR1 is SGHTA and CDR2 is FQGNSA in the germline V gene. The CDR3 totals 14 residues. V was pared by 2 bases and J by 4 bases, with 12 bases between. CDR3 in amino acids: CASSLRELRYEQYF. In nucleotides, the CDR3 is TGTGCCAGCAGCTTACGAGAGTTGCGGTACGAGCAGTACTTC. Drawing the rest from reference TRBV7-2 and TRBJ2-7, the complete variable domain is GAGVSQSPSNKVTEKGKDVELRCDPISGHTALYWYRQSLGQGLEFLIYFQGNSAPDKSGLPSDRFSAERTGGSVSTLTIQRTQQEDSAVYLCASSLRELRYEQYFGPGTRLTVT.

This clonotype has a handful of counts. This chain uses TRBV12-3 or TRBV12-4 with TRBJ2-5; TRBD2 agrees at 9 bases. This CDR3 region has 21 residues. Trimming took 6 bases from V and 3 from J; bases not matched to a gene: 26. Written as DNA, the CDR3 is TGTGCCAGCAGCCCCTGGTCCGCCTTAGTAGCGGGAGAAGTAGTAAAAGAGACCCAGTACTTC. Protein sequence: CASSPWSALVAGEVVKETQYF.

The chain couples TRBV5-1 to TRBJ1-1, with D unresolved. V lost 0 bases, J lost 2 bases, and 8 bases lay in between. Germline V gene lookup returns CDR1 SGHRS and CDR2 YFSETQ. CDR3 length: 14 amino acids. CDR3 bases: TGCGCCAGCAGCTTGGAGGGCCACAACACTGAAGCTTTCTTT. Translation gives CASSLEGHNTEAFF.

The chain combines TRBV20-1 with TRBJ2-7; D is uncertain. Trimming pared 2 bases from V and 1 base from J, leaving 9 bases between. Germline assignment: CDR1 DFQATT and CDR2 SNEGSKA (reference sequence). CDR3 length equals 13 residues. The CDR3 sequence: CSARHRISYEQYF. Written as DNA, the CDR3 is TGCAGTGCTAGACATAGGATATCCTACGAGCAGTACTTC.

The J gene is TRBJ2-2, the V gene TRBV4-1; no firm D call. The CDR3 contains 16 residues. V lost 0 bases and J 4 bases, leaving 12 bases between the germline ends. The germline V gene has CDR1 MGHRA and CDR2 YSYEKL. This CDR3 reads CASSQDPGVATGELFF. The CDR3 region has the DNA TGCGCCAGCAGCCAAGATCCGGGTGTAGCCACCGGGGAGCTGTTTTTT.

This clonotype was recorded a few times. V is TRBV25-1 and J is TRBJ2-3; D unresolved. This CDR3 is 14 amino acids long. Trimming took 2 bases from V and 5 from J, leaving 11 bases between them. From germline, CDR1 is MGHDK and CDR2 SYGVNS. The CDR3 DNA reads TGTGCCAGCAGTGAACTCCGGGCGGAAGATACGCAGTATTTT. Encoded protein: CASSELRAEDTQYF.